This T cell receptor (beta chain) was identified during a study of cytomegalovirus exposure and HLA in healthy donors. This CDR3 is built from 15 residues. The germline V gene encodes CDR1 MDHEN and CDR2 SYDVKM. Trimming shortened V by 3 bases and J by 6 bases, and 15 bases separated the two germline ends. This clone appeared once. Sequencing was performed with immunoSEQ multiplex PCR; in TCRdb, only in-frame clones are kept and a portion is missing. Among about 140,000 clones listed, approximately 94% were seen once. The V gene is TRBV28, the J gene TRBJ1-5, with D possibly TRBD1 on 6 matching bases. The sequence was collected from a man in his late teens or twenties in good health and CMV-seropositive. Sequencing was done on a sample of PBMCs. CDR3 sequence reads: CASSFGGGAGQPQHF. CDR3 nucleotide sequence: TGTGCCAGCAGTTTCGGCGGGGGCGCCGGTCAGCCCCAGCATTTT.